This T cell receptor (beta chain) was recorded in a study of pediatric ulcerative colitis (dated by TCRdb to about 2019). In the study overall: Pancolitis was present in several ulcerative colitis patients and left-sided colitis in two, and histology consistent with ulcerative colitis was found in all of these patients. By Pediatric Ulcerative Colitis Activity Index, a couple of patients had mild disease, four had moderate disease and three had acute severe colitis. From roughly 10 newly diagnosed, treatment-naive pediatric ulcerative colitis patients and four non-IBD control children, paired blood and rectal samples were collected. Results and caveats for the whole study, not just this receptor: With only four individuals, the healthy control group was small. For technical reasons, blood samples from a couple of patients gave substantially fewer templates, and these samples were excluded from the blood-rectal overlap analysis. Autologous blood-rectal clonal overlap was significantly higher in ulcerative colitis patients than in controls, suggesting increased T cell trafficking to inflamed tissue. Controls, mild-moderate and acute severe colitis patients were separated by rectal repertoire features, and reduced rectal diversity due to clonal expansions was observed in acute severe colitis. Repertoires were derived from total lymphocyte DNA, so rare subsets such as regulatory T cells may have patterns not reflected. Two rectal CDR3 clonotypes were detected in all ulcerative colitis patients and were not detected in any of the controls.

Measured from the cysteine to the phenylalanine, the CDR3 is 14 residues long. The kept DNA is CDR3 alone, 42 bases in frame from the first base. Via the germline V gene (reference sequence), CDR1 is SGHNT and CDR2 YYREEE. Trimmed from V: 4 bases; trimmed from J: 2 bases; junction bases lacking a gene match: 5. Ulcerative colitis patients had received no immunosuppressive medication before the diagnostic colonoscopy. Blood was sampled at the time of the colonoscopy. The Wizard kit (Promega) was used to extract genomic DNA from both blood and intestinal samples. This clone was recorded a few times. Its antigen is still unknown. No much larger clone exists at a distance of one base, and base qualities are not known. Through the immunoSEQ TRB Survey service, multiplex V and J primers were used to amplify rearranged CDR3 beta regions from genomic DNA. To keep depth equal across samples, survey-level sequencing depth of up to 500,000 reads per sample was applied. Libraries were purified and pooled, and sequencing was performed on Illumina technology. The authors' analysis ran thus. Productive clonality, sample overlap, pairwise scatters, CDR3 beta length, V/D/J gene usage and productiveness were assessed with immunoSEQ online tools. Alongside Shannon and Simpson indices, calculated diversity was computed as the number of unique rearrangements divided by total templates, multiplied by 100. Principal component analysis used the R prcomp function and ggbiplot package on Z-score normalized data. Blood-rectal clonal overlap within each subject was quantified with Morisita's index. Sourced from immuneACCESS, this table was stored by TCRdb with only in-frame sequences that have V and J called. A share of the clones is absent; for the studies checked, an unresolved V gene accounts for under half, and the remainder has no known explanation. D and trimming were read from the DNA, whereas the V and J calls and clone size are those reported in that table. Counted in this sample were 13,000 to 15,000 clones; 80% to 90% of them appeared once. The top ten clonotypes cover 0.85% to 1% of the sample.

The source of this sequence is a boy younger than 18 with moderate ulcerative colitis. This receptor chain uses TRBV5-4 and TRBJ2-7; 8 middle bases align to TRBD1. The sequencing sample was made of blood. The DNA is as follows: TGTGCCAGCAGCAGACAGGGGAAGGCCTACGAGCAGTACTTC. It is translated as CASSRQGKAYEQYF.